The source of this T cell receptor (beta chain) is a study of regulatory T cells (dated by TCRdb to 2016 to 2019). Study-level background: Between CD3G-deficient patients and healthy controls, the study compared T-cell receptor beta repertoires in sorted regulatory T cells, conventional CD4+ T cells and CD8+ T cells. What the study reported, not specific to this receptor: Conventional CD4+ T cells from CD3G-deficient patients were enriched for hydrophobic residues at CDR3 positions 6 and 7, suggesting more self-reactive specificities. Patient repertoires showed restricted unique TRB V-J pairs and skewed V and J gene usage, most marked in regulatory T cells.

For the multiplex PCR, 52 forward TRBV primers and 13 reverse TRBJ primers were used, and amplification bias was corrected with both assay-based and computational methods. Rearranged TRB loci were amplified from genomic DNA by multiplex PCR within the immunoSEQ assay. Sequencing of the TRB amplicons was done on an Illumina HiSeq platform. The published analysis was carried out like this. Raw sequences were error-filtered and aligned to reference gene sequences by custom algorithms and were subsequently analyzed with the immunoSEQ online tools. Productive and nonproductive TRB rearrangement frequencies were evaluated among both unique and total sequences. Assessment of potential self-reactivity relied on the hydrophobicity of positions 6 and 7 in the TRB CDR3, along with their amino acid composition. Groups were compared by t tests, Mann-Whitney tests or two-way ANOVA performed in Prism software. The source is immuneACCESS, and TCRdb retained only in-frame sequences with V and J called. Part of the clones is not carried over; for the studies checked, unresolved V genes explain less than half of this, and the remainder is unexplained. From that table come the V and J calls and clone size; the DNA was used to work out D and trimming. Here the sample has over 25,000 clones; 85% to 95% occur a single time. Roughly 1.6% of the sample goes to the ten largest clones.

Details on this clone: The antigen it recognizes is unknown. No base quality information exists; no much larger clone differs at one position.

All CD3G-deficient patients had evidence of autoimmunity, which was more severe in two of the patients. Patients were tested at ages ranging from 2 to 39 years, and reduced naive and increased memory CD4+ and CD8+ T-cell proportions were found in the patients. CD4+ cells were FACS-sorted into CD25-high CD127-low regulatory T cells and CD25-low CD127-high conventional CD4+ T cells. More than 5 individuals with CD3G deficiency made up the patient group. An international network of physicians spanning the United States, Europe and Asia provided the patient samples and clinical data. Ficoll density separation was used to isolate peripheral blood mononuclear cells. This TCR was sampled from a person aged 18 to 35 with CD3G deficiency. Sequences were obtained from conventional CD4+ T cells sorted from blood.

At the DNA level, the sequence is TGTGCCTGGGGGGGGAGAAGCTCCTATAATTCACCCCTCCACTTT. This yields the protein CAWGGRSSYNSPLHF. The rearrangement joined TRBV30 to TRBJ1-6; TRBD1 is a possible D gene, resting on 5 matching bases. From its cysteine to its phenylalanine, the CDR3 spans 15 amino acids. The read is trimmed to its CDR3 DNA, 45 bases read in frame from base 1. The germline V gene encodes CDR1 GTSNPN and CDR2 SVGIG (reference sequence). V is clipped by 5 bases and J by 0 bases, and the sequence between their germline boundaries is 11 bases long.